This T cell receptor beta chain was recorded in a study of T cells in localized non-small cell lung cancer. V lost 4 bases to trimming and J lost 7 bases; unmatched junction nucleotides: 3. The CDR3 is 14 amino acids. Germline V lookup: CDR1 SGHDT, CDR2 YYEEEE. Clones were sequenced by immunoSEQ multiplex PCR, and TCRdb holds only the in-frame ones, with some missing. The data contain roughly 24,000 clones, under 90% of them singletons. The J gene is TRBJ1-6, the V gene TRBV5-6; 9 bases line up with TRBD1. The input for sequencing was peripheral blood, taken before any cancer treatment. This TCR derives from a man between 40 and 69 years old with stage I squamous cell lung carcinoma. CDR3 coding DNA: TGTGCCAGCAGCATGGGACAGGGAAATTCACCCCTCCACTTT. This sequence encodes CASSMGQGNSPLHF.